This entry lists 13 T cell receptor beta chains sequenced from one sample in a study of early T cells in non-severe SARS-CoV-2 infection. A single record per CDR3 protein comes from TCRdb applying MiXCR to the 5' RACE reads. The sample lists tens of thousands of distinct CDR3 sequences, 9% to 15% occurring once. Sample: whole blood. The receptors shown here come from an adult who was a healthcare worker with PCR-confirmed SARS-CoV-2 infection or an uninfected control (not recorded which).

This CDR3 is CSARDSLAVYSYNEQFF. For the CDR3, the DNA is TGCAGTGCTAGAGATTCCCTAGCGGTGTACTCCTACAATGAGCAGTTCTTC. This sequence joins TRBV20-1 and TRBJ2-1, with 7 nucleotides matching TRBD2. This CDR3 comprises 17 residues. The germline V gene encodes CDR1 DFQATT and CDR2 SNEGSKA (reference sequence). J was trimmed by 0 bases and V by 0 bases; bases with no gene match: 8.

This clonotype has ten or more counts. The CDR3 protein is CASSLKTSGMYEQYF. The CDR3 DNA is TGTGCCAGCAGTTTGAAGACTAGCGGGATGTACGAGCAGTACTTC. V and J are TRBV27 and TRBJ2-7; the match to TRBD2 covers 11 bases. The CDR3 loop spans 15 amino acids. V was pared by 3 bases and J by 4 bases, with 5 bases of the junction left unmatched. Germline V lookup: CDR1 MNHEY, CDR2 SMNVEV (reference sequence).

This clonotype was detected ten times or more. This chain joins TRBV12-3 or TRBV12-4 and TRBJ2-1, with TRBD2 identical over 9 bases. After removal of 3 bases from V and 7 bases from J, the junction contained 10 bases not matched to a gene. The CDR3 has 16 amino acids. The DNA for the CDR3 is TGTGCCAGCAGTTTTTGGAGTAGCGGGAGTTGGAATGAGCAGTTCTTC. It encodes CASSFWSSGSWNEQFF.

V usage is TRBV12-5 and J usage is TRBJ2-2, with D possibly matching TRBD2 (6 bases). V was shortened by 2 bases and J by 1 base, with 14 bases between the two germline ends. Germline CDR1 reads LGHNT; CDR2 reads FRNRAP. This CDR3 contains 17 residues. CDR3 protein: CASGLIRGSGNTGELFF. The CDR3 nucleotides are TGTGCTAGTGGTTTGATCCGGGGTAGCGGGAACACCGGGGAGCTGTTTTTT.

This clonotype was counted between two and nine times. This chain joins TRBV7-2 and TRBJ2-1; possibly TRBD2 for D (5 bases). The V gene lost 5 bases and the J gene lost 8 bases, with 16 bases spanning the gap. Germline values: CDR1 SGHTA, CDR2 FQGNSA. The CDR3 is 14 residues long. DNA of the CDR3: TGTGCCAGCAGCCCCCAGCGGATAGGAGATGAGCAGTTCTTC. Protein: CASSPQRIGDEQFF.

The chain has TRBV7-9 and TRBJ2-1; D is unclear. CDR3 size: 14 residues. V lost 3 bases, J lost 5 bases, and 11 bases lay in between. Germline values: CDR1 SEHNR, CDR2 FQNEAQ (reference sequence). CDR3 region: CASSLELGDNEQFF. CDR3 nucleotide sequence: TGTGCCAGCAGCTTGGAACTTGGAGACAATGAGCAGTTCTTC.

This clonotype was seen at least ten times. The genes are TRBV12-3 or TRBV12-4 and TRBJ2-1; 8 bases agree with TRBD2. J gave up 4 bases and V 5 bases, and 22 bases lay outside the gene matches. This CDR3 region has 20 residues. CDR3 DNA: TGTGCCAGCAGTCCACGACTAGCGCAACTGGGAGGGGCTAAATACAATGAGCAGTTCTTC. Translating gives CASSPRLAQLGGAKYNEQFF.

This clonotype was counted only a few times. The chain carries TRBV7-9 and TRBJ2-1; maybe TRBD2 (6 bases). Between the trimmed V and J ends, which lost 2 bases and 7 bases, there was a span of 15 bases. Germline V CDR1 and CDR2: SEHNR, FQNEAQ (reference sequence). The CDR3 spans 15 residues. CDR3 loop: CASSLKGSGENEQFF. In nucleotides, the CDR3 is TGTGCCAGCAGCTTAAAAGGTAGCGGAGAAAATGAGCAGTTCTTC. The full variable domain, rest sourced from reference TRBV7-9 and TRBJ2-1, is DTGVSQNPRHKITKRGQNVTFRCDPISEHNRLYWYRQTLGQGPEFLTYFQNEAQLEKSRLLSDRFSAERPKGSFSTLEIQRTEQGDSAMYLCASSLKGSGENEQFFGPGTRLTVL.

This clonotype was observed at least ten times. CDR3 residues: CSAVPGQGIGEAFF. Here the CDR3 DNA reads TGCAGTGCTGTTCCGGGACAGGGGATTGGTGAAGCTTTCTTT. The rearrangement joins TRBV20-1 to TRBJ1-1, with 10 bases lining up with TRBD1. The V and J ends lost 5 bases and 7 bases, in that order; junction bases with no gene match: 10. CDR1 and CDR2 from the germline V gene are DFQATT and SNEGSKA (reference sequence). This CDR3 spans 14 amino acids.

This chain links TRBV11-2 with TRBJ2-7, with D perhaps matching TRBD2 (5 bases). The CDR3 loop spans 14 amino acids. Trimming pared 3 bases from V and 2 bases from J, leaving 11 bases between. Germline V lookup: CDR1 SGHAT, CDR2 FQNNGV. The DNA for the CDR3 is TGTGCCAGCAGCTTTGAGGGCGGACCCTACGAGCAGTACTTC. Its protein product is CASSFEGGPYEQYF.

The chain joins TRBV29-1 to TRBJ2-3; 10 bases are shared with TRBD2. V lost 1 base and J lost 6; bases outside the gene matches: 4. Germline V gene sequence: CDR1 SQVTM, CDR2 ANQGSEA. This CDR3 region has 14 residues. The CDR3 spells CSVEGAGGLDTQYF. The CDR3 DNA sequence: TGCAGCGTTGAAGGAGCGGGAGGGCTTGATACGCAGTATTTT.

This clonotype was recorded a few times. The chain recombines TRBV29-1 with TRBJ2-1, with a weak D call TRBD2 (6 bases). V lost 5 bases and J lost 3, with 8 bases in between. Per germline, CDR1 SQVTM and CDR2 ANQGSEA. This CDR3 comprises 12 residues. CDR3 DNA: TGCAGCGTTACGGAGGGCTACAATGAGCAGTTCTTC. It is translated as CSVTEGYNEQFF.

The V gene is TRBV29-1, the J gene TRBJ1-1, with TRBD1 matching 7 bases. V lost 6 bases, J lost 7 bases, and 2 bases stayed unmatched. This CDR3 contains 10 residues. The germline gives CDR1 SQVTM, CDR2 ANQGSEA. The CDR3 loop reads CSVYRGEAFF. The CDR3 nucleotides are TGCAGCGTCTACAGGGGTGAAGCTTTCTTT.